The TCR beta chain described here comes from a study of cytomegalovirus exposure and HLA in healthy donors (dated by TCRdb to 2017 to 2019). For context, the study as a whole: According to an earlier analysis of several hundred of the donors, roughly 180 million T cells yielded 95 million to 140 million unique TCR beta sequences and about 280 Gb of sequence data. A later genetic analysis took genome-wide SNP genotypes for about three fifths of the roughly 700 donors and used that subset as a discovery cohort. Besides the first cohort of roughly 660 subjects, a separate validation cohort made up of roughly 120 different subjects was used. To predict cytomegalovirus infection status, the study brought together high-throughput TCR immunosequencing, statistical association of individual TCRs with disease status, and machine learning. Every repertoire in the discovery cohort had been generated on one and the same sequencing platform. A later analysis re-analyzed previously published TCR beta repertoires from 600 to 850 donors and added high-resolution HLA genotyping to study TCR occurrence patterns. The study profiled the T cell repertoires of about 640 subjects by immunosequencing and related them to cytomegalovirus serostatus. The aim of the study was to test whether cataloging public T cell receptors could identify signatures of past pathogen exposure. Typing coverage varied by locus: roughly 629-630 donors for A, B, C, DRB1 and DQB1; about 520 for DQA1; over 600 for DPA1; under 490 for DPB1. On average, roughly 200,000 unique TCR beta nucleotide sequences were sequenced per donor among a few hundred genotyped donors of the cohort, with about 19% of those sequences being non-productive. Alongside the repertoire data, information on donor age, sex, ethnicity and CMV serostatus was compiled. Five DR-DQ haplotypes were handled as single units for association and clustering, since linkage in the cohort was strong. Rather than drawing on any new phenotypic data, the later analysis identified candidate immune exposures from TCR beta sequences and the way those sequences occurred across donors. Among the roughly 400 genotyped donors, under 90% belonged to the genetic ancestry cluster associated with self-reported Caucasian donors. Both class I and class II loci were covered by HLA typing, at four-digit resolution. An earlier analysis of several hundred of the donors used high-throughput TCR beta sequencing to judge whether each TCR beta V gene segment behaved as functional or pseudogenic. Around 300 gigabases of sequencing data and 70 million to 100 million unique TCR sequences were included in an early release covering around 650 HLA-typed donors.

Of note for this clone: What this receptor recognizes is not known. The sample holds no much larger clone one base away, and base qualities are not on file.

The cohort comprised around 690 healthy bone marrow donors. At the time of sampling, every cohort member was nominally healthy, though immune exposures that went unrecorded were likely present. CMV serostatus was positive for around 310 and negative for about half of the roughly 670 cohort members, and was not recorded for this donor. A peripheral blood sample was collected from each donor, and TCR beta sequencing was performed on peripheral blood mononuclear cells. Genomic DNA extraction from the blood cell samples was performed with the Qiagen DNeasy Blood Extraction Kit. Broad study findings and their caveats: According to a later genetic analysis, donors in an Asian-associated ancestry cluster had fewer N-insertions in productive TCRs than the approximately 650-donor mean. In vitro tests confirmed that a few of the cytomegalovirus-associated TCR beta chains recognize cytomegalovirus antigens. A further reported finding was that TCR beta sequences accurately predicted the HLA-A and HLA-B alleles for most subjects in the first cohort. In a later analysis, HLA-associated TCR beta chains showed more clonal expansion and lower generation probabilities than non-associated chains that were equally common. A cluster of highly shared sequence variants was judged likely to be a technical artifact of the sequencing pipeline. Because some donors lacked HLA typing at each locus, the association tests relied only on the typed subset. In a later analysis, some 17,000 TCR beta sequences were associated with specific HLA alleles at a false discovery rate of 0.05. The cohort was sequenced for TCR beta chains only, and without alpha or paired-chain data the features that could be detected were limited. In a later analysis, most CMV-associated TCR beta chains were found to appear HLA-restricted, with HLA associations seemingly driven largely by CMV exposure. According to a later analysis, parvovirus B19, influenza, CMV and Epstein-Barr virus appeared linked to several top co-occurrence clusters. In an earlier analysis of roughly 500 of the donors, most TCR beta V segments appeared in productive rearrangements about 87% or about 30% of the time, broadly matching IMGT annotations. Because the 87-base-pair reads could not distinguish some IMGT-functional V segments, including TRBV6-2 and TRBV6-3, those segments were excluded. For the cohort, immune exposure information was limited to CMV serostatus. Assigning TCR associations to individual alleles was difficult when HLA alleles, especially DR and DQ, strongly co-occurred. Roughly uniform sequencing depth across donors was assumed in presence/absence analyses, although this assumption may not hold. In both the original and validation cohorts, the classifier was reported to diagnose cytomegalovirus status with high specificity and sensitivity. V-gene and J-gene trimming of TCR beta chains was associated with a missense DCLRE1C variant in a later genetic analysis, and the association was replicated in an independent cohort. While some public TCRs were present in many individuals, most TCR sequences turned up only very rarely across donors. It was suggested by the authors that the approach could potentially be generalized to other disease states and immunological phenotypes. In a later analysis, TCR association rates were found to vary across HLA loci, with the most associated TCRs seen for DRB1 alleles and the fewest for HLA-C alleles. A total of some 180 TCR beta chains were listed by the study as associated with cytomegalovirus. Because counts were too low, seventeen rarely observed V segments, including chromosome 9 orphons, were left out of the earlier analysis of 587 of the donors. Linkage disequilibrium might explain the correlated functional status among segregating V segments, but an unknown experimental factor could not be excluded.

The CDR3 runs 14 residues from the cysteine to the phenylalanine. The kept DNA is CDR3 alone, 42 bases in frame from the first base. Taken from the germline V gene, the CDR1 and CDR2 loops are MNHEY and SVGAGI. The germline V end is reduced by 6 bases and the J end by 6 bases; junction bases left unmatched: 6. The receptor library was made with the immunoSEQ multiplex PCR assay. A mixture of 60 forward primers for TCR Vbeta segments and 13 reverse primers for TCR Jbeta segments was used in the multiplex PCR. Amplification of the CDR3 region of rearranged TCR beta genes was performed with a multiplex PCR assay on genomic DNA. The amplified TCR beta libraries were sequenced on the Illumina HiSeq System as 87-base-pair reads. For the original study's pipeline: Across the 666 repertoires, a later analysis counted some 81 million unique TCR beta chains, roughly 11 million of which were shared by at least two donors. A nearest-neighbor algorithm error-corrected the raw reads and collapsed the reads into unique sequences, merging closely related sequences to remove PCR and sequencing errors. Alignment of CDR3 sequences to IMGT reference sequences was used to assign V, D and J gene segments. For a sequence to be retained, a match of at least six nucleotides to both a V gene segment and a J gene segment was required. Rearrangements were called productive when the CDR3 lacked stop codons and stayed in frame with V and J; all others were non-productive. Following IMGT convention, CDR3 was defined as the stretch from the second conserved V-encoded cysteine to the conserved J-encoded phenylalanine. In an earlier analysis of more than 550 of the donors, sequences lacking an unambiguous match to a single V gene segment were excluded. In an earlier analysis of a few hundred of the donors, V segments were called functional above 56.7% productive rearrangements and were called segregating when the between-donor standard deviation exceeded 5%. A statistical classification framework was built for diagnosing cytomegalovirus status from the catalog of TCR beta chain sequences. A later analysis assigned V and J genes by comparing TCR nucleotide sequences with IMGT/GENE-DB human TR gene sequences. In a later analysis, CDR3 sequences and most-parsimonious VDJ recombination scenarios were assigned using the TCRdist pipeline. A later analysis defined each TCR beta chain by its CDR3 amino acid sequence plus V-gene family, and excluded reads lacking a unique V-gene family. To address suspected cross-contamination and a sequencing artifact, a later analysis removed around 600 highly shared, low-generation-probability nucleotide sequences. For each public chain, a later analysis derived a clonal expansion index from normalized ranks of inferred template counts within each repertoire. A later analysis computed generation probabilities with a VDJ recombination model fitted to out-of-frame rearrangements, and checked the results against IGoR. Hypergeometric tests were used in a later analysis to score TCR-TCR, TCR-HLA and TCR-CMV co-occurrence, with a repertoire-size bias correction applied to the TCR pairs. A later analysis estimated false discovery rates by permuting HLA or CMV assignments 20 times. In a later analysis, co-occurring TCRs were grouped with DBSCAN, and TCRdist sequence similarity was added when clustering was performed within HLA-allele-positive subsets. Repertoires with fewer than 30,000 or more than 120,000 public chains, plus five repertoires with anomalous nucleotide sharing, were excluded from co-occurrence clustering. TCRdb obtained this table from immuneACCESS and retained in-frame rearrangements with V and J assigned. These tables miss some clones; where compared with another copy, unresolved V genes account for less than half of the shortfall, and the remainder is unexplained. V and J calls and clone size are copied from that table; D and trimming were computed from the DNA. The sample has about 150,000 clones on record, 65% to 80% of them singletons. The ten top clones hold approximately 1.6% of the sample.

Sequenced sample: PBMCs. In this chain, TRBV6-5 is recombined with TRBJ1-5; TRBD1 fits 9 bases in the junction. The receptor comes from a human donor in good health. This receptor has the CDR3 CASRPTGGPQPQHF. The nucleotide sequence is TGTGCCAGCAGGCCAACAGGGGGCCCTCAGCCCCAGCATTTT.